This TCR beta chain was profiled in a study of blood T cell repertoires in COVID-19. As originally analysed: By means of reference gene primer amplification, nucleated cell counts were estimated. Only in-frame clones appear in the TCRdb table, and some are missing; sequencing was by immunoSEQ multiplex PCR. V and J calls and clone size are given by that table; D and trimming were obtained from the DNA. The table has 100,000 to 150,000 clones, about 89% seen once. Sequencing used peripheral blood. The origin of this receptor is a woman in her seventies with COVID-19, enrolled during active disease.

This CDR3 reads CARSATGTSGEYYQETQYF. The CDR3 coding sequence is TGTGCCAGAAGCGCAACCGGGACTAGCGGGGAATACTACCAAGAGACCCAGTACTTC. The chain has TRBV5-3 and TRBJ2-5; 13 bases are a match to TRBD2. TRBV5-3 is noted as an ORF with a role that remains uncertain. The V gene end was trimmed by 4 bases and the J gene end by 0 bases; junction bases not matched to a gene: 12. The CDR3 totals 19 residues.